This TCR beta chain emerged from a study of blood T cell repertoires in COVID-19. On the study more broadly: T cells, B-cell-depleted T cells, or PBMCs provided the cDNA or gDNA that served as material.

Method: immunoSEQ multiplex PCR; TCRdb's copy keeps in-frame clones and lacks some. The table has about 280,000 clones, roughly 86% seen once. Germline-derived CDR1 and CDR2 are KGHSH and LQKENI. The CDR3 has 14 residues. The ends lost 2 bases at V and 3 bases at J; junction bases unmatched: 1. This receptor was taken from a woman in her 30s who had recovered from COVID-19. V and J are TRBV18 and TRBJ2-5, with TRBD2 identical over 9 bases. Input material: peripheral blood. The CDR3 region has the DNA TGTGCCAGCTCACCATTAGCGGGGGAAGAGACCCAGTACTTC. Translated: CASSPLAGEETQYF.